The 15 T cell receptor beta chains in this list originate from one sample, sequenced in a study of blood T cell repertoires in COVID-19. The data were produced by immunoSEQ multiplex PCR, yet TCRdb's version contains in-frame clones alone and is incomplete. The table includes about 120,000 clones, 65% to 80% detected once. Sequencing was carried out using peripheral blood. Receptors were obtained from a man aged 65 to 79 with acute or convalescent COVID-19.

V is TRBV11-2 and J is TRBJ1-1; D is perhaps TRBD1 (6 bases). The germline V gene encodes CDR1 SGHAT and CDR2 FQNNGV. V was clipped by 1 base and J by 5 bases, with 17 bases between them. The CDR3 consists of 16 residues. The CDR3 DNA sequence: TGTGCCAGCAGCTTAGGCCCCGGGGGGCTTGGAACTGAAGCTTTCTTT. Amino acid sequence: CASSLGPGGLGTEAFF.

The chain uses TRBV5-1 and TRBJ1-1, with D tentatively TRBD1 (5 bases). In germline, CDR1 is SGHRS, CDR2 YFSETQ. This CDR3 comprises 14 residues. With 6 bases removed from V and 2 bases from J, the gap between germline ends came to 14 bases. The CDR3 DNA sequence: TGCGCCAGCACCGTTACAGGATTAAACACTGAAGCTTTCTTT. Residues: CASTVTGLNTEAFF.

The chain combines TRBV30 with TRBJ1-5; 7 nucleotides line up with TRBD1. Germline V lookup: CDR1 GTSNPN, CDR2 SVGIG (reference sequence). The CDR3 is 14 residues long. V was pared by 3 bases and J by 3 bases, with 5 bases of the junction left unmatched. The CDR3 loop is CAWRADRDNQPQHF. CDR3 nucleotide sequence: TGTGCCTGGAGAGCCGACAGGGACAATCAGCCCCAGCATTTT.

This chain joins TRBV5-4 and TRBJ2-5; 8 bases fit TRBD1. CDR3 size: 14 residues. Germline V gene data show CDR1 as SGHNT and CDR2 as YYREEE (reference sequence). The V and J ends lost 1 base and 4 bases, in that order; junction bases with no gene match: 3. The CDR3 coding sequence is TGTGCCAGCAGCTTGCAGGGGGCGGGAGAGACCCAGTACTTC. This translates into CASSLQGAGETQYF.

This chain links TRBV3-1 (or the pseudogene TRBV3-2) with TRBJ2-7, with 7 bases identical to TRBD1. The germline V gene has CDR1 LGHDT and CDR2 YNNKEL (reference sequence). V lost 5 bases, J lost 7 bases, and 20 bases stayed unmatched. CDR3 length: 17 amino acids. The DNA of the CDR3 is TGTGCCAGCAGCTTTCTAGGGCTACAGGGGCCGTTGGGAGAGCAGTACTTC. Residues: CASSFLGLQGPLGEQYF.

This clone showed up just once. The DNA of the CDR3 is TGCGCCAGCAGCCCCCCGGGACTAGCGGTATACAATGAGCAGTTCTTC. Translated, it gives CASSPPGLAVYNEQFF. The chain employs TRBV5-1 and TRBJ2-1, with 11 bases that match TRBD2. The CDR3 has 16 amino acids. CDR1 and CDR2 from the germline V gene are SGHRS and YFSETQ. J lost 4 bases, V lost 4 bases, and 7 bases had no gene match.

The chain employs TRBV4-2 and TRBJ2-5, with 10 bases lining up with TRBD2. The J segment lost 10 bases and the V segment lost 2 bases, leaving 10 bases of the junction unmatched. This CDR3 has 15 amino acids. Germline V gene sequence: CDR1 LGHNA, CDR2 YNFKEQ. CDR3 sequence reads: CASSQRLAGDLGQYF. The CDR3 region has the DNA TGTGCCAGCAGCCAACGGCTAGCGGGAGATTTGGGCCAGTACTTC.

CDR3 residues: CASGMGGQGALQYF. DNA of the CDR3: TGTGCTAGTGGTATGGGGGGACAGGGGGCATTGCAGTACTTC. The V and J genes are TRBV12-5 and TRBJ2-7, with 12 positions matching TRBD1. The J segment lost 9 bases and the V segment lost 5 bases, leaving 8 bases of the junction unmatched. This CDR3 is built from 14 residues. Per germline, CDR1 LGHNT and CDR2 FRNRAP. The full variable domain, completed using reference TRBV12-5 and TRBJ2-7, is DARVTQTPRHKVTEMGQEVTMRCQPILGHNTVFWYRQTMMQGLELLAYFRNRAPLDDSGMPKDRFSAEMPDATLATLKIQPSEPRDSAVYFCASGMGGQGALQYFGPGTRLTVT.

The V gene is TRBV5-8, the J gene TRBJ2-4; 9 bases fit TRBD1. Germline-derived CDR1 and CDR2 are SGHTS and YDEGEE. V shed 4 bases and J 7 bases; nucleotides not matched to a gene: 6. The CDR3 spans 14 residues. In DNA form, the CDR3 reads TGTGCCAGCAGCCCCCGGACAGGGGCGAACATTCAGTACTTC. This sequence encodes CASSPRTGANIQYF.

This clone has just one count. In DNA, the CDR3 is TGTGCCAGCAGTGGCCCGGGAGCCTACGAGCAGTACTTC. Protein: CASSGPGAYEQYF. The chain is built from TRBV6-6 and TRBJ2-7; a possible D gene is TRBD2 (6 bases). V lost 5 bases, J lost 2 bases, and 10 bases lay in between. The CDR3 loop spans 13 amino acids. Germline CDR1 is MNHNY and CDR2 is SVGAGI (reference sequence).

V usage is TRBV28 and J usage is TRBJ2-7, with TRBD2 identical over 8 bases. J was trimmed by 3 bases and V by 5 bases; bases with no gene match: 15. CDR3 length equals 17 residues. Per germline, CDR1 MDHEN and CDR2 SYDVKM. The CDR3: CASSTTWGREVSYEQYF. Written as DNA, the CDR3 is TGTGCCAGCAGTACCACCTGGGGGCGGGAGGTAAGCTACGAGCAGTACTTC.

The chain couples TRBV7-2 to TRBJ1-1, with TRBD1 matching 9 bases. V dropped 4 bases and J dropped 1; count of bases not matched to a gene: 1. CDR1 and CDR2 from the germline V gene are SGHTA and FQGNSA. The CDR3 sequence is 14 residues long. The CDR3 spells CASSSDRGNTEAFF. DNA for the CDR3: TGTGCCAGCAGCTCGGACAGGGGGAACACTGAAGCTTTCTTT.

This clone showed up just a few times. The CDR3 DNA sequence: TGTGCCAGCAGCATTGCGGCATATTCGAACACCGGGGAGCTGTTTTTT. As protein: CASSIAAYSNTGELFF. The gene calls are TRBV5-6 and TRBJ2-2; no clear D gene. In germline, CDR1 is SGHDT, CDR2 YYEEEE. This CDR3 has 16 residues. Between the trimmed V and J ends, which lost 4 bases and 0 bases, there was a span of 13 bases.

The rearrangement uses TRBV27 and TRBJ1-6; tentative D call: TRBD1 (6 bases). Germline V lookup: CDR1 MNHEY, CDR2 SMNVEV (reference sequence). This CDR3 contains 15 residues. Trimming removed 6 bases from V and 7 bases from J, with 16 bases in between. CDR3 sequence (DNA): TGTGCCAGCAGCATCCCGGGACATTCCAATTCACCCCTCCACTTT. The encoded protein is CASSIPGHSNSPLHF.

The chain joins TRBV14 to TRBJ2-7; TRBD2 matches at 10 bases. The CDR3 length is 14 residues. The ends lost 4 bases at V and 6 bases at J; junction bases unmatched: 6. The V gene's germline CDR1 is SGHDN and CDR2 FVKESK. The CDR3 DNA reads as TGTGCCAGCAGCCCCGGACTAGCGGCGGGCGAGCAGTACTTC. Protein: CASSPGLAAGEQYF. The full variable domain, in which reference TRBV14 and TRBJ2-7 provide the parts outside the CDR3, is EAGVTQFPSHSVIEKGQTVTLRCDPISGHDNLYWYRRVMGKEIKFLLHFVKESKQDESGMPNNRFLAERTGGTYSTLKVQPAELEDSGVYFCASSPGLAAGEQYFGPGTRLTVT.